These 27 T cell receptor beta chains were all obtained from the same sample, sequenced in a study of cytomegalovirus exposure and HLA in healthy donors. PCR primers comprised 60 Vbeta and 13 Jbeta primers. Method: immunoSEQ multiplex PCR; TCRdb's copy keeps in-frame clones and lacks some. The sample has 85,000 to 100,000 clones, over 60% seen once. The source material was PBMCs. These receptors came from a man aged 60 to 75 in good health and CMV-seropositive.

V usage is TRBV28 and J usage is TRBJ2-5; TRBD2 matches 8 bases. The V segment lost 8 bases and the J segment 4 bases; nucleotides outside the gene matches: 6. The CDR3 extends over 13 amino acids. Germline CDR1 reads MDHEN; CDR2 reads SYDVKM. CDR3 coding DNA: TGTGCCAGCTGGAGCGGGGGCGGAGAGACCCAGTACTTC. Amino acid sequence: CASWSGGGETQYF.

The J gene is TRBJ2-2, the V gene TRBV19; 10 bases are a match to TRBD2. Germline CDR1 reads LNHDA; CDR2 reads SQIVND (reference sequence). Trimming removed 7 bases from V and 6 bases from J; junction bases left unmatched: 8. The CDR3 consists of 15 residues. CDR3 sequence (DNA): TGTGCCAGTAACCGAGCGGGGGGGCCCTCCGGGGAGCTGTTTTTT. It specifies CASNRAGGPSGELFF.

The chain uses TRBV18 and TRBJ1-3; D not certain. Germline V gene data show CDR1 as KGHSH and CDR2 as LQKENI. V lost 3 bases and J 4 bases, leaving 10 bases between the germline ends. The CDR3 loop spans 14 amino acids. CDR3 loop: CASSPRREGNTIYF. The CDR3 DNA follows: TGTGCCAGCTCACCCAGGCGCGAGGGAAACACCATATATTTT.

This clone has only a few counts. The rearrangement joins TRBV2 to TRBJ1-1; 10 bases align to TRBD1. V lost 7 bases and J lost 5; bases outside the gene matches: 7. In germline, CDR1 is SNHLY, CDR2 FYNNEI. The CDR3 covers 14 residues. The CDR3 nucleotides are TGTGCCAGCAATCCTGGGACAGGGGTTACTGAAGCTTTCTTT. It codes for CASNPGTGVTEAFF.

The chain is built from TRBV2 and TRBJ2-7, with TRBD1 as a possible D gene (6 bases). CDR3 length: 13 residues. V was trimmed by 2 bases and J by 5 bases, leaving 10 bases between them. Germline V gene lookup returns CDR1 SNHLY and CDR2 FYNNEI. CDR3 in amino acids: CASSEQGMNEQYF. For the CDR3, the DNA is TGTGCCAGCAGTGAACAGGGGATGAACGAGCAGTACTTC.

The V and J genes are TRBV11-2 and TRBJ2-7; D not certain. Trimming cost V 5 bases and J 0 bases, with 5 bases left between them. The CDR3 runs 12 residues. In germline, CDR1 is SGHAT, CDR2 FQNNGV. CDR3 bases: TGTGCCAGCAGCCTTTTCTCCTACGAGCAGTACTTC. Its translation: CASSLFSYEQYF.

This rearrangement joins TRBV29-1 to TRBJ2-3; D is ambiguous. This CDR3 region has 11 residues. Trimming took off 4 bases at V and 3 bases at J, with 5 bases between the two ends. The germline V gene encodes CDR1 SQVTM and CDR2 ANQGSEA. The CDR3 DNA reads TGCAGCGTTGCCCGTACAGATACGCAGTATTTT. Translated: CSVARTDTQYF.

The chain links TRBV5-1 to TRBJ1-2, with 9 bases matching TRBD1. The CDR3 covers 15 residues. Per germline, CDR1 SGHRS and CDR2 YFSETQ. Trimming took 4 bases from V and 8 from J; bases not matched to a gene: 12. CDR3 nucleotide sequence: TGCGCCAGCAGCACCGACCGGGACAGGGTAGGAGGCTACACCTTC. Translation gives CASSTDRDRVGGYTF. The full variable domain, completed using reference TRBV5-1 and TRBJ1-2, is KAGVTQTPRYLIKTRGQQVTLSCSPISGHRSVSWYQQTPGQGLQFLFEYFSETQRNKGNFPGRFSGRQFSNSRSEMNVSTLELGDSALYLCASSTDRDRVGGYTFGSGTRLTVV.

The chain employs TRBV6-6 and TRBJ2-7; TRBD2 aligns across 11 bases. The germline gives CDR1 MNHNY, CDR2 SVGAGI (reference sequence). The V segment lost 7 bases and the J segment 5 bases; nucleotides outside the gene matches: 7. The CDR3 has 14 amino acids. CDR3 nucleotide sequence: TGTGCCAGCACGACTAGCGGGGTTCCAAACGAGCAGTACTTC. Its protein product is CASTTSGVPNEQYF.

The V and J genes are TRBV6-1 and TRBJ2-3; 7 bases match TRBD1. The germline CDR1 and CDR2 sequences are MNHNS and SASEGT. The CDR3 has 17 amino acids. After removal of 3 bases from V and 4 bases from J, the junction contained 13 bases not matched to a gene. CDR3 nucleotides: TGTGCCAGCAGTGACTGGGGGACAGTAAAAATTCCAGATACGCAGTATTTT. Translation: CASSDWGTVKIPDTQYF.

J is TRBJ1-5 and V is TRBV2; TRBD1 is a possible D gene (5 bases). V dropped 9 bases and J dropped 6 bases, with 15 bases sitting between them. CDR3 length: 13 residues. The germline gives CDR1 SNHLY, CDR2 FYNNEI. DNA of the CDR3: TGTGCCAGTCGACAGCAGCTAAGTCAGCCCCAGCATTTT. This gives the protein CASRQQLSQPQHF.

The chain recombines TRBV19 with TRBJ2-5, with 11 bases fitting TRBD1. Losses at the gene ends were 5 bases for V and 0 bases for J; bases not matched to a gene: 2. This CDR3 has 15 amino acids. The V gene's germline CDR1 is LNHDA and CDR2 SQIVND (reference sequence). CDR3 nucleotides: TGTGCCAGTAGTGGGACAGGGGGTAACCAAGAGACCCAGTACTTC. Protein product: CASSGTGGNQETQYF. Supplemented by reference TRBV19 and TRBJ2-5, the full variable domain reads DGGITQSPKYLFRKEGQNVTLSCEQNLNHDAMYWYRQDPGQGLRLIYYSQIVNDFQKGDIAEGYSVSREKKESFPLTVTSAQKNPTAFYLCASSGTGGNQETQYFGPGTRLLVL.

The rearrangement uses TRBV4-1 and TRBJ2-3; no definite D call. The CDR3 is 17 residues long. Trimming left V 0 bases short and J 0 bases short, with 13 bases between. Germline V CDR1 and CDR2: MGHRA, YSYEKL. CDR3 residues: CASSQDPPATSTDTQYF. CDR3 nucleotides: TGCGCCAGCAGCCAAGATCCGCCAGCGACGAGCACAGATACGCAGTATTTT.

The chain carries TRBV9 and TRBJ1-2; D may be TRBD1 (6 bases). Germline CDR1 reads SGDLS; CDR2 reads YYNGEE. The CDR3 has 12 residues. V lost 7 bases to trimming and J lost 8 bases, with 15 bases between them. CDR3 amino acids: CASRTDHGGYTF. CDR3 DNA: TGTGCCAGCCGGACAGACCATGGGGGCTACACCTTC.

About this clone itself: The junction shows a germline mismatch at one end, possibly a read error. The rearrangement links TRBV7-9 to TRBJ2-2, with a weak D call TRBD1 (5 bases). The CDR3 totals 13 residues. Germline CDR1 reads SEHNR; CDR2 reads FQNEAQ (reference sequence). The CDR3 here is CSSSPGKGWELFF. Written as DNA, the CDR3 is TGTTCCAGCAGCCCAGGAAAGGGGTGGGAGCTGTTTTTT.

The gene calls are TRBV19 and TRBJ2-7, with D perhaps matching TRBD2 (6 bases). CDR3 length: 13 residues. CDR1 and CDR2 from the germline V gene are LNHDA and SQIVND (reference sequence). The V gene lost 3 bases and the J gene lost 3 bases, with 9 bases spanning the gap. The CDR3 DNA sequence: TGTGCCAGTAGTATTTCGGAGGGCTACGAGCAGTACTTC. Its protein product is CASSISEGYEQYF.

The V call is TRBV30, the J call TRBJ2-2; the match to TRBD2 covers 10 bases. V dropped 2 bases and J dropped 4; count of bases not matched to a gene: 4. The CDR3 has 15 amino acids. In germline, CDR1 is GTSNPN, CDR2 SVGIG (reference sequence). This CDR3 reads CAWSYLAGGTGELFF. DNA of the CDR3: TGTGCCTGGAGTTATTTAGCGGGGGGCACCGGGGAGCTGTTTTTT.

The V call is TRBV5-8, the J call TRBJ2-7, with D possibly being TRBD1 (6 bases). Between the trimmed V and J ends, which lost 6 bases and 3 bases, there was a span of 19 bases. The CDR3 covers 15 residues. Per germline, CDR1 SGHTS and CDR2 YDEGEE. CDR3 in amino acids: CASTRTGKMSYEQYF. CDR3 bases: TGTGCCAGCACCCGAACAGGGAAAATGAGCTACGAGCAGTACTTC.

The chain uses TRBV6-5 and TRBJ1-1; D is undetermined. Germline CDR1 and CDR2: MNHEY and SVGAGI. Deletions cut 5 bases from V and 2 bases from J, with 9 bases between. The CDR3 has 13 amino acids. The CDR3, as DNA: TGTGCCAGCAGTATAACTATAAACACTGAAGCTTTCTTT. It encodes CASSITINTEAFF.

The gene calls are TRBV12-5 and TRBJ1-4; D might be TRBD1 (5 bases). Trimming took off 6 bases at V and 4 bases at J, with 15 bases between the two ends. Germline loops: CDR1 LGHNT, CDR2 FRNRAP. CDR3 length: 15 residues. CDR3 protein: CASGPSGTSNEKLFF. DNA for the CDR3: TGTGCTAGTGGGCCCTCCGGGACTAGTAATGAAAAACTGTTTTTT.

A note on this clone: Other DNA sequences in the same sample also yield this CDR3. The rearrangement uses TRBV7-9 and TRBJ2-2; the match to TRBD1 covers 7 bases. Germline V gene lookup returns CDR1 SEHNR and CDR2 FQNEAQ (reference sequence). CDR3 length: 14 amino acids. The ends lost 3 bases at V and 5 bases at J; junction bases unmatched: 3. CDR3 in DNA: TGTGCCAGCAGCTTGAGGGGGCGTACCGGGGAGCTGTTTTTT. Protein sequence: CASSLRGRTGELFF.

CDR3 sequence reads: CASSYRGGTSYEQYF. The CDR3 bases are TGCGCCAGCAGCTATCGGGGGGGTACCTCCTACGAGCAGTACTTC. V is TRBV5-1 and J is TRBJ2-7, with 8 bases aligning to TRBD2. Trimming at V came to 3 bases and at J to 0 bases, leaving 5 bases not matched to a gene. The CDR3 runs 15 residues. Per germline, CDR1 SGHRS and CDR2 YFSETQ. Complete variable domain (other parts from reference TRBV5-1 and TRBJ2-7): KAGVTQTPRYLIKTRGQQVTLSCSPISGHRSVSWYQQTPGQGLQFLFEYFSETQRNKGNFPGRFSGRQFSNSRSEMNVSTLELGDSALYLCASSYRGGTSYEQYFGPGTRLTVT.

The CDR3 DNA sequence: TGTGCCAGCAGCAGGGGAGGAGAGACCCAGTACTTC. Protein: CASSRGGETQYF. The chain has TRBV7-2 and TRBJ2-5; tentatively, D is TRBD2 (6 bases). The germline V gene encodes CDR1 SGHTA and CDR2 FQGNSA. V lost 5 bases and J lost 4, with 8 bases in between. There are 12 residues in the CDR3.

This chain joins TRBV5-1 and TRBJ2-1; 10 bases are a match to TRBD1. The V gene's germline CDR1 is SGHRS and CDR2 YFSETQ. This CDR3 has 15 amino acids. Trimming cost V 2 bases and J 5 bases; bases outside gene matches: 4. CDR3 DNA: TGCGCCAGCAGCTTCGGGACAGGGGCCCACAATGAGCAGTTCTTC. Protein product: CASSFGTGAHNEQFF.

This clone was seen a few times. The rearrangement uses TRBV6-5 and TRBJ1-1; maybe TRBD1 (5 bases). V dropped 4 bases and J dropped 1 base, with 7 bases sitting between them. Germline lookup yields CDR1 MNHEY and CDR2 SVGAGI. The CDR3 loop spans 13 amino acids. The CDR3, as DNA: TGTGCCAGCAGTTCCCAGGGGAACACTGAAGCTTTCTTT. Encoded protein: CASSSQGNTEAFF.

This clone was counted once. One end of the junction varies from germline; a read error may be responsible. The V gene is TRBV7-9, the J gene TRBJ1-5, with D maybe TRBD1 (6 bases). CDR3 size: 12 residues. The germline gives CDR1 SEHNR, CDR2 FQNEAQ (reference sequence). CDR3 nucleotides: TGTTCCAGCGGGACAACCAATCAGCCCCAGCATTTT. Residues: CSSGTTNQPQHF.

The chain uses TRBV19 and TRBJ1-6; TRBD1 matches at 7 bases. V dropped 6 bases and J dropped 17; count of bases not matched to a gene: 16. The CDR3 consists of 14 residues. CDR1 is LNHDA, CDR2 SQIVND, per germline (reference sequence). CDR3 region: CASSSGTVAGAIHF. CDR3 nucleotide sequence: TGTGCCAGTAGCTCCGGGACAGTGGCGGGCGCAATCCACTTT.